This entry describes one TCR beta chain. What it recognizes is unknown. This specimen belongs to a study of memory CD4+ T cells and cytomegalovirus serostatus. Findings and caveats of the study: The CMV-associated TCR signature appears largely within the CD4+ memory repertoire. CD4+ memory repertoires contained about 40% of the roughly 150 reported CMV TCRbeta sequences.

The sort gate was single viable CD3+CD4+CD8-CD45RO+ cells for memory CD4+ T cells. Serum IgG to CMV pp150, pp28, p38 and p52 defined serostatus. CDR1 and CDR2 (germline): SGHTA, FQGNSA. Deletions cut 3 bases from V and 2 bases from J, with 13 bases between. This CDR3 spans 15 amino acids. Only in-frame clones appear in the TCRdb table, and some are missing; sequencing was by immunoSEQ multiplex PCR. The sample comprises tens of thousands of clones, around four fifths of which are singletons, and 0.5% to 0.65% rests with the top ten. The chain combines TRBV7-2 with TRBJ1-2; D might be TRBD1 (6 bases). The TCR was taken from an adult in good health and CMV-seronegative. The specimen sequenced was memory CD4+ T cells from blood. CDR3: CASSLRTVSNYGYTF. The CDR3 DNA follows: TGTGCCAGCAGCTTGAGGACAGTGTCCAACTATGGCTACACCTTC.